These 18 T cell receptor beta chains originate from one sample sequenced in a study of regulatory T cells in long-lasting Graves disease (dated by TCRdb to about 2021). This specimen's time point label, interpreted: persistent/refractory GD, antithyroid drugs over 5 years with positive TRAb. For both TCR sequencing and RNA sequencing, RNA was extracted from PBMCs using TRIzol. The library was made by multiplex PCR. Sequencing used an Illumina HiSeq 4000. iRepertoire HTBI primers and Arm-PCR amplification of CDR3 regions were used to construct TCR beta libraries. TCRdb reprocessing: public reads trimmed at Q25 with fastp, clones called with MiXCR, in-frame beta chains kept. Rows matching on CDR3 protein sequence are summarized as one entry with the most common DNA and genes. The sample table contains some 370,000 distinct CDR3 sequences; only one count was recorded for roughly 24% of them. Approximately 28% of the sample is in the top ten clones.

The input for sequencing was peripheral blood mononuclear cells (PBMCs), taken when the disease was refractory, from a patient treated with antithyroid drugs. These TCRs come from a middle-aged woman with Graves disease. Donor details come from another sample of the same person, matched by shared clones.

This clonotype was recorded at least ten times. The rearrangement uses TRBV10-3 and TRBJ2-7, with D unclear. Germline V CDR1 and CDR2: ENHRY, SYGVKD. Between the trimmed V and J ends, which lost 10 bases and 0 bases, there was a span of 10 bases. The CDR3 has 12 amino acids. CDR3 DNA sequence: TGTGCCACCCAGTTGCCCTCCTACGAGCAGTACTTC. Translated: CATQLPSYEQYF.

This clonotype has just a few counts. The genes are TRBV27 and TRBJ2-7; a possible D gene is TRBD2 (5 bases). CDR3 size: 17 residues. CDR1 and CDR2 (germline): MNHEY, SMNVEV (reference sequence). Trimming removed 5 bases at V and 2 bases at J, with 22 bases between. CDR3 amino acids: CASSPKLQRRGPYEQYF. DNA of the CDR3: TGTGCCAGCAGTCCCAAACTTCAGCGGAGAGGGCCCTACGAGCAGTACTTC.

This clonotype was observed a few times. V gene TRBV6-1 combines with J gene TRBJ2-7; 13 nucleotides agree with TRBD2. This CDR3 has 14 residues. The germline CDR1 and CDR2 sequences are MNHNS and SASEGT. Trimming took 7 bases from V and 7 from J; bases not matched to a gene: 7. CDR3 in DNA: TGTGCCAGCACTGGACTAGCGGGAGTGCGGGAGCAGTACTTC. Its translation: CASTGLAGVREQYF.

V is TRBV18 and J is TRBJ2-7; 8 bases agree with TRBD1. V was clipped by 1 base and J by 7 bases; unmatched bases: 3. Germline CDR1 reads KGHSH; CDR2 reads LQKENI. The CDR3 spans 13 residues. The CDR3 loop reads CASSPRTGREQYF. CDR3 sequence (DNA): TGTGCCAGCTCACCACGGACAGGGCGAGAGCAGTACTTC.

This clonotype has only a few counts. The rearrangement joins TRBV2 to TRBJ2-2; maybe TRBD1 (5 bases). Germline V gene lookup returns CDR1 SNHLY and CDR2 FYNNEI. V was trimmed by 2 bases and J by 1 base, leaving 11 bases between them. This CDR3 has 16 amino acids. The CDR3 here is CASSEQGSWNTGELFF. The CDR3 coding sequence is TGTGCCAGCAGTGAACAGGGTAGTTGGAACACCGGGGAGCTGTTTTTT.

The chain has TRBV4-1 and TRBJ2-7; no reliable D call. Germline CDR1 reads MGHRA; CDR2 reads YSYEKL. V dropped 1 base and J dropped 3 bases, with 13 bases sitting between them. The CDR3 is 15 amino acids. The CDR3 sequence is CASSQGVQPIYEQYF. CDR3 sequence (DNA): TGCGCCAGCAGCCAAGGAGTTCAACCTATCTACGAGCAGTACTTC.

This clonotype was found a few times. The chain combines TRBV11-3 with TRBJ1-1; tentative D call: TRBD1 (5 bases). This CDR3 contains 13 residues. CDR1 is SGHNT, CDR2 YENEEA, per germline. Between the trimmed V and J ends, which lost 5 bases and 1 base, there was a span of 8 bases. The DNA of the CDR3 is TGTGCCAGCAGCGAGGACACGAACACTGAAGCTTTCTTT. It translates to CASSEDTNTEAFF.

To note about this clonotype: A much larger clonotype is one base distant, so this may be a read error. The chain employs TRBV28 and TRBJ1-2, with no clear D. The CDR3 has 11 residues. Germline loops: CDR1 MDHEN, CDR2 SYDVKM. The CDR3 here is CACSLQYGYTF. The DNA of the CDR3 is TGTGCCTGCAGTTTACAGTATGGCTACACCTTC.

The CDR3 region is CASSEDGRGWQPQHF. CDR3 nucleotide sequence: TGTGCCAGTAGTGAGGACGGACGGGGGTGGCAGCCCCAGCATTTT. The rearrangement joins TRBV19 to TRBJ1-5; a weak D match, TRBD1 (5 bases). Per the germline V gene, CDR1 is LNHDA and CDR2 is SQIVND (reference sequence). This CDR3 has 15 amino acids. V was pared by 5 bases and J by 7 bases, with 18 bases between.

DNA of the CDR3: TGTGCCAGCAGCTCCACGCGGTCAGATACGCAGTATTTT. Its translation: CASSSTRSDTQYF. The V and J genes are TRBV7-6 and TRBJ2-3; D remains unclear. The V end lost 4 bases, the J end lost 4 bases, and 9 bases lay between the germline ends. The germline V gene encodes CDR1 SGHVS and CDR2 FNYEAQ. The CDR3 totals 13 residues.

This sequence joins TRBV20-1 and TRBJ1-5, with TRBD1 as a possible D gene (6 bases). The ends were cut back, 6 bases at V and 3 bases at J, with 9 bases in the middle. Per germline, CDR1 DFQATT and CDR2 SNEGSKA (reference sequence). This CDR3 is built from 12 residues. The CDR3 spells CSAGTNNQPQHF. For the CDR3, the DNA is TGCAGTGCCGGGACAAACAATCAGCCCCAGCATTTT.

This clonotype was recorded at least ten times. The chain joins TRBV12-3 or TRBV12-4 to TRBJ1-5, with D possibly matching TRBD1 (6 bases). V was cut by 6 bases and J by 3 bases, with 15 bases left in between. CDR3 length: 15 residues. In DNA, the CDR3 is TGTGCCAGCAGCCTACTACAGGGATTCAATCAGCCCCAGCATTTT. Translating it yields CASSLLQGFNQPQHF.

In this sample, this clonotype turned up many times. The CDR3 sequence is CATSDQTRGPNEKLFF. In DNA form, the CDR3 reads TGTGCCACCAGTGACCAAACGAGGGGGCCAAATGAAAAACTGTTTTTT. The J gene is TRBJ1-4, the V gene TRBV24-1; 7 nucleotides align to TRBD1. The trim removed 4 bases at V and 5 bases at J, leaving 9 bases unmatched. The CDR3 covers 16 residues. CDR1 KGHDR and CDR2 SFDVKD come from the germline V gene.

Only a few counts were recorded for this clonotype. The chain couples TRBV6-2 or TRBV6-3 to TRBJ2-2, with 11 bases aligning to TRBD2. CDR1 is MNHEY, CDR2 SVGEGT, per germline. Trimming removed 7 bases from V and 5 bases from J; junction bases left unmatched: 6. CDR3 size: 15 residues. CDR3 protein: CASTRASGRTGELFF. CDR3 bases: TGTGCCAGCACTAGGGCTAGCGGGAGGACCGGGGAGCTGTTTTTT.

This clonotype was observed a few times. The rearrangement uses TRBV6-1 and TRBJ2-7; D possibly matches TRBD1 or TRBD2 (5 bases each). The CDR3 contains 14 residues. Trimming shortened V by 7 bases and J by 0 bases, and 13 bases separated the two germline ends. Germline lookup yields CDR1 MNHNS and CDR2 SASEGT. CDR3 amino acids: CASTERDRSYEQYF. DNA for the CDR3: TGTGCCAGCACCGAGAGGGACCGCTCCTACGAGCAGTACTTC.

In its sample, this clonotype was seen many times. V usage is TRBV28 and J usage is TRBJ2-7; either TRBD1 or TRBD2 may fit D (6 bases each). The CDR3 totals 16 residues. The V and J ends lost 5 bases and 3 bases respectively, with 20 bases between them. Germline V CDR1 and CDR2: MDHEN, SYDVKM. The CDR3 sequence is CASSDIRGQRYYEQYF. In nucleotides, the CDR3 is TGTGCCAGCAGTGACATCCGGGGGCAGAGATACTACGAGCAGTACTTC.

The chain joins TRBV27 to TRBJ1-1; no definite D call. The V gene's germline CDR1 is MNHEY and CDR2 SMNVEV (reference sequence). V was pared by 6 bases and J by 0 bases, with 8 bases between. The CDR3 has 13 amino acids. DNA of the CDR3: TGTGCCAGCAGCTACACCGTGAACACTGAAGCTTTCTTT. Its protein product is CASSYTVNTEAFF.

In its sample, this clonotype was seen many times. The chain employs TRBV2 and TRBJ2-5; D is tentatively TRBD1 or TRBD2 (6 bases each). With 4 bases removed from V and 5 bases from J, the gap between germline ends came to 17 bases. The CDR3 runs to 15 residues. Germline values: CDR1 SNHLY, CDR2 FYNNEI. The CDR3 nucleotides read TGTGCCAGCAGTGTATTAGGGGGGCGAGATGAGACCCAGTACTTC. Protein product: CASSVLGGRDETQYF. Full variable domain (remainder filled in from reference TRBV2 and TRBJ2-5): EPEVTQTPSHQVTQMGQEVILRCVPISNHLYFYWYRQILGQKVEFLVSFYNNEISEKSEIFDDQFSVERPDGSNFTLKIRSTKLEDSAMYFCASSVLGGRDETQYFGPGTRLLVL.